This TCR beta chain comes out of a study of Ad26.COV2.S vaccination and SARS-CoV-2 variants. Regarding the study as a whole: The breadth of spike-specific CD8+ and CD4+ T cell responses after vaccination was reportedly substantial. Participants in the vaccine arm had higher spike-specific TCR breadth; placebo recipients had lower.

TCRdb keeps only in-frame clones here, not all; method: immunoSEQ multiplex PCR. This table has around 340,000 clones, about 88% appearing once. Treatment denoted: 15 to 20 received Ad26.COV2.S at low or high dose, single or two shots; several received placebo; per-sample allocation not given. Specimen acquisition occurred on day 63 following the initial vaccine or placebo injection. Per germline, CDR1 KGHSH and CDR2 LQKENI. The V and J ends lost 3 bases and 1 base, in that order; junction bases with no gene match: 0. The CDR3 contains 16 residues. For this clone: The target antigen is unknown.

The chain recombines TRBV18 with TRBJ2-2; TRBD2 matches 12 bases. Sequencing was performed on peripheral blood, taken in a trial of Ad26.COV2.S vaccine versus placebo. The clonotype comes from a person aged 18-65 years who received the Ad26.COV2.S COVID-19 vaccine or a placebo. CDR3 coding DNA: TGTGCCAGCTCACCGGGACTAGCGGGGAACACCGGGGAGCTGTTTTTT. Amino acid sequence: CASSPGLAGNTGELFF.